The 16 T cell receptor beta chains in this list originate from one sample, sequenced in a study of cytomegalovirus exposure and HLA in healthy donors. TCRdb keeps only in-frame clones here, not all; method: immunoSEQ multiplex PCR. Altogether 200,000 to 300,000 clones are present, less than 90% being singletons, with the ten largest covering approximately 12%. The sample taken for sequencing was PBMCs. The receptors here all came from a man aged 18 to 29 in good health and CMV-seropositive.

This clone was recorded a few times. The genes are TRBV21-1 and TRBJ1-5. TRBV21-1 is shown as a pseudogene. This CDR3 comprises 13 residues. CDR3 amino acids: CASSKALYQPQHF. In nucleotides, the CDR3 is TGTGCCAGCAGCAAAGCGCTCTATCAGCCCCAGCATTTT.

The chain uses TRBV7-8 and TRBJ2-3, with 16 bases aligning to TRBD2. The V segment lost 8 bases and the J segment 0 bases; nucleotides outside the gene matches: 8. CDR1 and CDR2 (germline): SGHVS, FQNEAQ. This CDR3 contains 18 residues. The CDR3 bases are TGTGCCAGCGGACCGGGACTAGCGGGAGGGCGAAGCACAGATACGCAGTATTTT. It is translated as CASGPGLAGGRSTDTQYF.

This chain links TRBV9 with TRBJ2-5, with D hard to call. The CDR3 spans 13 residues. Trimming pared 2 bases from V and 5 bases from J, leaving 10 bases between. CDR1 and CDR2 (germline): SGDLS, YYNGEE. The CDR3: CASSVRSAETQYF. In DNA form, the CDR3 reads TGTGCCAGCAGCGTCCGATCGGCCGAGACCCAGTACTTC.

CDR3 DNA sequence: TGTGCCAGCAGCACGGGACAGGGAAATGAAAAACTGTTTTTT. This encodes CASSTGQGNEKLFF. The chain couples TRBV5-4 to TRBJ1-4; 9 bases are a match to TRBD1. V lost 4 bases and J lost 5; bases outside the gene matches: 3. The CDR3 has 14 amino acids. The germline CDR1 and CDR2 sequences are SGHNT and YYREEE (reference sequence). Together with reference TRBV5-4 and TRBJ1-4, the CDR3 gives the full variable domain: ETGVTQSPTHLIKTRGQQVTLRCSSQSGHNTVSWYQQALGQGPQFIFQYYREEENGRGNFPPRFSGLQFPNYSSELNVNALELDDSALYLCASSTGQGNEKLFFGSGTQLSVL.

The CDR3 bases are TGTGCCAGCAGCCGAGAGAGGGCCTACGAGCAGTACTTC. Its translation is CASSRERAYEQYF. The chain recombines TRBV5-5 with TRBJ2-7; possibly TRBD2 for D (5 bases). CDR1 and CDR2 (germline): SGHKS, YYEKEE (reference sequence). V dropped 4 bases and J dropped 2 bases, with 10 bases sitting between them. The CDR3 runs 13 residues. The entire variable domain, with the rest obtained from reference TRBV5-5 and TRBJ2-7, is as follows: DAGVTQSPTHLIKTRGQQVTLRCSPISGHKSVSWYQQVLGQGPQFIFQYYEKEERGRGNFPDRFSARQFPNYSSELNVNALLLGDSALYLCASSRERAYEQYFGPGTRLTVT.

The chain recombines TRBV30 with TRBJ1-5; the match to TRBD1 covers 12 bases. After removal of 0 bases from V and 7 bases from J, the junction contained 7 bases not matched to a gene. This CDR3 has 16 residues. Germline CDR1 and CDR2: GTSNPN and SVGIG (reference sequence). The CDR3 sequence: CAWSVPGTGGRQPQHF. In DNA, the CDR3 is TGTGCCTGGAGTGTACCCGGGACAGGGGGCAGGCAGCCCCAGCATTTT. The whole variable domain, remainder taken from reference TRBV30 and TRBJ1-5, is SQTIHQWPATLVQPVGSPLSLECTVEGTSNPNLYWYRQAAGRGLQLLFYSVGIGQISSEVPQNLSASRPQDRQFILSSKKLLLSDSGFYLCAWSVPGTGGRQPQHFGDGTRLSIL.

This clone has only one observation. V is TRBV4-1 and J is TRBJ2-3; the match to TRBD2 covers 8 bases. CDR3 length: 17 residues. Trimming removed 1 base from V and 4 bases from J; junction bases left unmatched: 10. CDR1 MGHRA and CDR2 YSYEKL come from the germline V gene. The CDR3 DNA follows: TGCGCCAGCAGCCAAGCCGGCTTTGCGGGAGGAGCAGATACGCAGTATTTT. This translates into CASSQAGFAGGADTQYF.

This clone was counted a single time. This chain joins TRBV15 and TRBJ1-1; D may be TRBD1 (6 bases). The V end lost 3 bases, the J end lost 0 bases, and 17 bases lay between the germline ends. Germline lookup yields CDR1 LNHNV and CDR2 YYDKDF (reference sequence). The CDR3 extends over 17 amino acids. Written as DNA, the CDR3 is TGTGCCACCAGCAGTGATGGACAGCCCGGGGTGAACACTGAAGCTTTCTTT. Translated: CATSSDGQPGVNTEAFF.

In DNA form, the CDR3 reads TGTGCCAGCAGCCAGGAACCGGGGGATGAAAAACTGTTTTTT. Protein sequence: CASSQEPGDEKLFF. The chain employs TRBV5-6 and TRBJ1-4; a possible D gene is TRBD1 (5 bases). The CDR3 spans 14 residues. Trimming cost V 4 bases and J 6 bases, with 13 bases left between them. In germline, CDR1 is SGHDT, CDR2 YYEEEE. Complete variable domain (other parts from reference TRBV5-6 and TRBJ1-4): DAGVTQSPTHLIKTRGQQVTLRCSPKSGHDTVSWYQQALGQGPQFIFQYYEEEERQRGNFPDRFSGHQFPNYSSELNVNALLLGDSALYLCASSQEPGDEKLFFGSGTQLSVL.

J is TRBJ1-5 and V is TRBV5-1; no definite D call. In germline, CDR1 is SGHRS, CDR2 YFSETQ. This CDR3 region has 14 residues. Trimming removed 0 bases at V and 6 bases at J, with 10 bases between. The CDR3 here is CASSLGGEGQPQHF. Here the CDR3 DNA reads TGCGCCAGCAGCTTGGGGGGTGAGGGTCAGCCCCAGCATTTT.

This chain links TRBV28 with TRBJ2-3, with 10 bases matching TRBD1. V was pared by 6 bases and J by 3 bases, with 6 bases of the junction left unmatched. The germline CDR1 and CDR2 sequences are MDHEN and SYDVKM. CDR3 length: 15 residues. CDR3 region: CASRVRQGATDTQYF. CDR3 sequence (DNA): TGTGCCAGCAGAGTTAGACAGGGGGCTACAGATACGCAGTATTTT.

The chain joins TRBV18 to TRBJ1-4; the D is unclear. Germline V gene lookup returns CDR1 KGHSH and CDR2 LQKENI. Trimming removed 3 bases at V and 8 bases at J, with 7 bases between. This CDR3 is built from 12 residues. The CDR3 reads CASSPAGEKLFF. For the CDR3, the DNA is TGTGCCAGCTCACCGGCGGGGGAAAAACTGTTTTTT. The complete variable domain, with remaining parts taken from reference TRBV18 and TRBJ1-4, reads NAGVMQNPRHLVRRRGQEARLRCSPMKGHSHVYWYRQLPEEGLKFMVYLQKENIIDESGMPKERFSAEFPKEGPSILRIQQVVRGDSAAYFCASSPAGEKLFFGSGTQLSVL.

This clone was detected once. V is TRBV5-4 and J is TRBJ2-7; tentative D call: TRBD2 (6 bases). This CDR3 contains 12 residues. CDR1 and CDR2 (germline): SGHNT, YYREEE (reference sequence). With 3 bases removed from V and 2 bases from J, the gap between germline ends came to 6 bases. CDR3 amino acids: CASSWGAYEQYF. The CDR3 DNA is TGTGCCAGCAGCTGGGGGGCCTACGAGCAGTACTTC.

The V gene is TRBV30, the J gene TRBJ1-4, with D possibly matching TRBD1 (6 bases). Deletions cut 3 bases from V and 0 bases from J, with 14 bases between. Germline V gene sequence: CDR1 GTSNPN, CDR2 SVGIG (reference sequence). The CDR3 loop spans 16 amino acids. For the CDR3, the DNA is TGTGCCTGGAGGGGGGGCCGGGGGACAACTAATGAAAAACTGTTTTTT. This translates into CAWRGGRGTTNEKLFF.

V and J are TRBV4-3 and TRBJ1-2, with unresolved D. V was pared by 0 bases and J by 0 bases, with 11 bases between. Germline CDR1 LGHNA, CDR2 YSLEER. The CDR3 consists of 16 residues. CDR3 sequence: CASSQDWAASNYGYTF. DNA for the CDR3: TGCGCCAGCAGCCAAGATTGGGCAGCTTCTAACTATGGCTACACCTTC.

The chain employs TRBV20-1 and TRBJ2-1; the D is unclear. With 2 bases removed from V and 10 bases from J, the gap between germline ends came to 6 bases. The CDR3 has 10 amino acids. Germline V CDR1 and CDR2: DFQATT, SNEGSKA (reference sequence). The DNA for the CDR3 is TGCAGTGCTAGACTGCGCGAGCAGTTCTTC. Translating gives CSARLREQFF.